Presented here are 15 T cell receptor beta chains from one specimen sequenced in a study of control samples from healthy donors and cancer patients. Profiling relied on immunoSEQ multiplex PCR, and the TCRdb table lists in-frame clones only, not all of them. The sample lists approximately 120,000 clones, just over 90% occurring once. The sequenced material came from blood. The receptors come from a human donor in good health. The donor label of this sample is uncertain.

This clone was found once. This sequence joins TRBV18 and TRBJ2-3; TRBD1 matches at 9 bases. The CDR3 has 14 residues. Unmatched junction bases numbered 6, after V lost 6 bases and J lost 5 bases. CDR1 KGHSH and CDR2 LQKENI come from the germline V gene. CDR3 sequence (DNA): TGTGCCAGCTCCAGTACAGGGGGCGAAGATACGCAGTATTTT. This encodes CASSSTGGEDTQYF.

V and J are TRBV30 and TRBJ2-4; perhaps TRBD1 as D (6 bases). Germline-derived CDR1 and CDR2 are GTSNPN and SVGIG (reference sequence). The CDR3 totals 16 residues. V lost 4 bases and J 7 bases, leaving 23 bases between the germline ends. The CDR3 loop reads CAWTKKISNQGNIQYF. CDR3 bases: TGTGCCTGGACAAAAAAAATATCAAACCAGGGGAACATTCAGTACTTC.

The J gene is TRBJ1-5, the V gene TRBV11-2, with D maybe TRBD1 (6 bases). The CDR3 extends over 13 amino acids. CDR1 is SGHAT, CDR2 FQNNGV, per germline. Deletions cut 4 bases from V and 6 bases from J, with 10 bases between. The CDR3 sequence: CASSSTRGQPQHF. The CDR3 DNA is TGTGCCAGCAGCTCAACCAGGGGTCAGCCCCAGCATTTT.

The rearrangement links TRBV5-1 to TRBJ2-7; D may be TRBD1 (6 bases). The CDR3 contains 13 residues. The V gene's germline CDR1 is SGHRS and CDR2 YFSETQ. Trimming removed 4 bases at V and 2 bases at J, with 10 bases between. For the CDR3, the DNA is TGCGCCAGCAGCATGGGGACAACCTACGAGCAGTACTTC. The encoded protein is CASSMGTTYEQYF.

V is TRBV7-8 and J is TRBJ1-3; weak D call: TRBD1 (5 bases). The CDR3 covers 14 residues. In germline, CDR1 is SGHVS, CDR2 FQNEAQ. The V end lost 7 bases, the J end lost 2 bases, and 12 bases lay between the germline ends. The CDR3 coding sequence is TGTGCCAGCACCGAGGGGTTTGCTGGAAACACCATATATTTT. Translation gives CASTEGFAGNTIYF.

The CDR3 protein is CAWMGSQAWNSPLHF. The CDR3 region has the DNA TGTGCCTGGATGGGCTCCCAGGCTTGGAATTCACCCCTCCACTTT. The rearrangement uses TRBV30 and TRBJ1-6; D is uncertain. The CDR3 has 15 amino acids. V was pared by 4 bases and J by 7 bases, with 17 bases between. The germline V gene encodes CDR1 GTSNPN and CDR2 SVGIG (reference sequence).

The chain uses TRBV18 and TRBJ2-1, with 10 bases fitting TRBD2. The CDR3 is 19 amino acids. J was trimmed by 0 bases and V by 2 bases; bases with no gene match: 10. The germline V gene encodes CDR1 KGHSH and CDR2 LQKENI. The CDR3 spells CASSPAGLAGVSSYNEQFF. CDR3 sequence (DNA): TGTGCCAGCTCACCAGCAGGGCTAGCGGGGGTCAGCTCCTACAATGAGCAGTTCTTC.

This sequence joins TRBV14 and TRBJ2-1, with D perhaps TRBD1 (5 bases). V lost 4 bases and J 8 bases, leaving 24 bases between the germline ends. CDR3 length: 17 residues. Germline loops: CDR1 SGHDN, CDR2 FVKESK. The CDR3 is CASSPGPPRLASDEQFF. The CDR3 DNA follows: TGTGCCAGCAGCCCAGGGCCCCCGAGGTTGGCGTCTGATGAGCAGTTCTTC.

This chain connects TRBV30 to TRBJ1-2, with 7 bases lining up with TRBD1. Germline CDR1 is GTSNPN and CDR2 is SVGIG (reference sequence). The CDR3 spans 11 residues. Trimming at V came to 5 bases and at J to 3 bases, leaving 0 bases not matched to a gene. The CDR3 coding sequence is TGTGCCTGGGGGACAGACTATGGCTACACCTTC. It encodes CAWGTDYGYTF.

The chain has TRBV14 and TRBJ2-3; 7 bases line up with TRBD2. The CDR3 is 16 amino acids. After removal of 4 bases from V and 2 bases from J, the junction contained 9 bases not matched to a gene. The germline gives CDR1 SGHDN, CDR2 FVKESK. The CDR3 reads CASSLQPSGSTDTQYF. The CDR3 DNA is TGTGCCAGCAGCCTTCAACCTAGCGGATCCACAGATACGCAGTATTTT.

The CDR3 protein is CASSLGGYGYTF. CDR3 coding DNA: TGTGCCAGCAGCTTAGGGGGCTATGGCTACACCTTC. The chain combines TRBV11-2 with TRBJ1-2; D unresolved. The germline V gene encodes CDR1 SGHAT and CDR2 FQNNGV. The CDR3 spans 12 residues. Trimming shortened V by 1 base and J by 4 bases, and 4 bases separated the two germline ends.

The CDR3 DNA sequence: TGTGCCTGGAGTAACGTTGGAACAGGGAAGGTGGAGCAGTTCTTC. Residues: CAWSNVGTGKVEQFF. The chain combines TRBV30 with TRBJ2-1; TRBD1 might be the D (6 bases). The CDR3 covers 15 residues. V lost 2 bases and J 10 bases, leaving 21 bases between the germline ends. Looked up from germline, CDR1 is GTSNPN and CDR2 is SVGIG (reference sequence). The full variable domain, its missing parts supplied by reference TRBV30 and TRBJ2-1, is SQTIHQWPATLVQPVGSPLSLECTVEGTSNPNLYWYRQAAGRGLQLLFYSVGIGQISSEVPQNLSASRPQDRQFILSSKKLLLSDSGFYLCAWSNVGTGKVEQFFGPGTRLTVL.

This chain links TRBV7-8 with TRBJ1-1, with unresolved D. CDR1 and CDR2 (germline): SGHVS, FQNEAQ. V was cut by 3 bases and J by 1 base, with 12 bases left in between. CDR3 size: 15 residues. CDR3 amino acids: CASSLGRFENTEAFF. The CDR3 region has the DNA TGTGCCAGCAGCTTGGGGAGGTTCGAGAACACTGAAGCTTTCTTT.

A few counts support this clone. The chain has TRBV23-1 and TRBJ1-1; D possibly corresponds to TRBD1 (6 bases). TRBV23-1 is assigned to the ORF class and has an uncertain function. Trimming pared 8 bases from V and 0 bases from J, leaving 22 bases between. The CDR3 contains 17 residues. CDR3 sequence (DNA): TGCGCCAGCGGGTGGGGGAGCACAGGGTGGGTGAACACTGAAGCTTTCTTT. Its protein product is CASGWGSTGWVNTEAFF.

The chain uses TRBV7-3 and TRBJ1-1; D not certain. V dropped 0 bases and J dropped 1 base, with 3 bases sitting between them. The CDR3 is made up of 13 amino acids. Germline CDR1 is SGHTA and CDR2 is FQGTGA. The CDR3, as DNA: TGTGCCAGCAGCTTAACGGAGAACACTGAAGCTTTCTTT. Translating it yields CASSLTENTEAFF.